The 3 T cell receptor beta chains given below trace back to one sample, sequenced in a study of human T cells and chemical hapten exposure (dated by TCRdb to the early 2020s). Library generation was performed with RACE. Sequencing took place on a NextSeq 500. The public sequencing data were trimmed at Q25 with fastp and processed into clonotypes with MiXCR by TCRdb, which kept only in-frame beta chains. Every entry covers one CDR3 protein and lists the most common genes and DNA from its rows. The sample table contains under 400,000 distinct CDR3 sequences; only one count was recorded for roughly 5% of them. The ten largest clones represent 2.6% of the sample. Reading the label with the study, this specimen's time point is: pre-sensitization, week 0. The treatment or condition label on this specimen signifies: therapeutic diphenylcyclopropenone sensitization with weekly scalp DPC. Source: whole blood, taken in connection with sensitization to the hapten diphenylcyclopropenone (DPC). Receptor source: a woman aged 45-65 years with alopecia areata. Some clones in this sample may be carry-over from other donors' samples.

This clonotype was recorded at least ten times. This chain uses TRBV6-6 with TRBJ1-3, with D unresolved. Germline assignment: CDR1 MNHNY and CDR2 SVGAGI (reference sequence). The CDR3 has 17 amino acids. The V and J ends lost 5 bases and 1 base respectively, with 18 bases between them. CDR3 sequence reads: CASSPSWRPESGNTIYF. CDR3 sequence (DNA): TGTGCCAGCAGTCCCTCGTGGCGACCAGAATCTGGAAACACCATATATTTT.

This clonotype was recorded at least ten times. CDR3 sequence (DNA): TGCAGTGCCCCCGGATCATGGACCGGCCGCACAGATACGCAGTATTTT. Translation: CSAPGSWTGRTDTQYF. V is TRBV20-1 and J is TRBJ2-3; no definite D call. Germline CDR1 reads DFQATT; CDR2 reads SNEGSKA (reference sequence). The CDR3 consists of 16 residues. V was pared by 6 bases and J by 1 base, with 20 bases between.

The chain links TRBV7-8 to TRBJ2-2; D is ambiguous. The CDR3 is 14 residues long. The germline gives CDR1 SGHVS, CDR2 FQNEAQ. With 4 bases removed from V and 1 base from J, the gap between germline ends came to 7 bases. The CDR3 sequence: CASSSPWNTGELFF. In DNA, the CDR3 is TGTGCCAGCAGCTCGCCTTGGAACACCGGGGAGCTGTTTTTT. The full variable domain, in which reference TRBV7-8 and TRBJ2-2 provide the parts outside the CDR3, is GAGVSQSPRYKVAKRGQDVALRCDPISGHVSLFWYQQALGQGPEFLTYFQNEAQLDKSGLPSDRFFAERPEGSVSTLKIQRTQQEDSAVYLCASSSPWNTGELFFGEGSRLTVL.